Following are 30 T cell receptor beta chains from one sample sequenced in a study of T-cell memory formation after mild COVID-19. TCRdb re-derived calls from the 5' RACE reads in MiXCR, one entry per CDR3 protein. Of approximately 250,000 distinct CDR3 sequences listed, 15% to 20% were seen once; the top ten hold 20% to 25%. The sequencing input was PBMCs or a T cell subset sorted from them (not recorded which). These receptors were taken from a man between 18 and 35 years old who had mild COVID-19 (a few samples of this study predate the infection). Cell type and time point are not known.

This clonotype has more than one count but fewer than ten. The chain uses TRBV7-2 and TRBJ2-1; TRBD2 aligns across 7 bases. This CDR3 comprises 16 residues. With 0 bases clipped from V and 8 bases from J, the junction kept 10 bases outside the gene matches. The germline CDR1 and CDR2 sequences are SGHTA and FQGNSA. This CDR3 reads CASSLASGPGRHEQFF. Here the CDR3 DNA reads TGTGCCAGCAGCTTAGCTTCAGGGCCCGGGAGGCATGAGCAGTTCTTC.

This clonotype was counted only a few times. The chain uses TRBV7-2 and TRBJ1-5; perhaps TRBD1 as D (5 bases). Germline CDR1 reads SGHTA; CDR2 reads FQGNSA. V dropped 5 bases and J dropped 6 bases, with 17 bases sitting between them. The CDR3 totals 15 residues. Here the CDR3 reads CASSQRQGEAQPQHF. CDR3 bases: TGTGCCAGCAGCCAGAGGCAGGGAGAGGCTCAGCCCCAGCATTTT.

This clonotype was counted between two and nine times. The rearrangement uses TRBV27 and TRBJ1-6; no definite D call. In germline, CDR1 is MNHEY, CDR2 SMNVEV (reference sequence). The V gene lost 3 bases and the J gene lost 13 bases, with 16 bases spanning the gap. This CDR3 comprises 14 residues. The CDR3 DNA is TGTGCCAGCAGTTTCCAGATAAGACCTTTCCCCCTCCACTTT. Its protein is CASSFQIRPFPLHF.

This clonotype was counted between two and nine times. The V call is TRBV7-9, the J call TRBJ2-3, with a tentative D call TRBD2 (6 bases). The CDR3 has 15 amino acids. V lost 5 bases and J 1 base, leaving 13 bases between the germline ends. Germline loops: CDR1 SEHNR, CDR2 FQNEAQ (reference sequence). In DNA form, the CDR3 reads TGTGCCAGCAGCCCATACGGGGGAGGCACAGATACGCAGTATTTT. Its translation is CASSPYGGGTDTQYF.

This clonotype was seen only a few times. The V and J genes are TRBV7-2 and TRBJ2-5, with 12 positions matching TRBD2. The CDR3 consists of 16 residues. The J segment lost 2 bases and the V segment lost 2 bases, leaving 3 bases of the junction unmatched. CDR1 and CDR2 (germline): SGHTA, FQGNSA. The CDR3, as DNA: TGTGCCAGCAGCTTAATCCTAGCGGGGGGGCAAGAGACCCAGTACTTC. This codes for CASSLILAGGQETQYF.

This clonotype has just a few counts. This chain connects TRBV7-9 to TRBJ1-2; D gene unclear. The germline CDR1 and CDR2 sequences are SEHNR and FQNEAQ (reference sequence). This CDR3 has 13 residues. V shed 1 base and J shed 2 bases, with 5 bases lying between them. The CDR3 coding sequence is TGTGCCAGCAGCTTAGTGGGGAACTATGGCTACACCTTC. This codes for CASSLVGNYGYTF. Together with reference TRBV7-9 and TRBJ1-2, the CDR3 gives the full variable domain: DTGVSQNPRHKITKRGQNVTFRCDPISEHNRLYWYRQTLGQGPEFLTYFQNEAQLEKSRLLSDRFSAERPKGSFSTLEIQRTEQGDSAMYLCASSLVGNYGYTFGSGTRLTVV.

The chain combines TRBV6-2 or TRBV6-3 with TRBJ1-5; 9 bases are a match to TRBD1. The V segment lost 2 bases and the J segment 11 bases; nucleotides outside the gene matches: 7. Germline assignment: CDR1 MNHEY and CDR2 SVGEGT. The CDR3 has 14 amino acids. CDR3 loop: CASSYGTGPTSQHF. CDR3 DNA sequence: TGTGCCAGCAGTTACGGGACAGGGCCCACTTCCCAGCATTTT.

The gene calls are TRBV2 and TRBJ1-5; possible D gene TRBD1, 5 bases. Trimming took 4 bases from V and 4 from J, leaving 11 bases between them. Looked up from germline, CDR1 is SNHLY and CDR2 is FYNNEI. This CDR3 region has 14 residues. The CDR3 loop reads CASSARAQNQPQHF. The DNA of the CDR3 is TGTGCCAGCAGTGCCAGGGCCCAAAATCAGCCCCAGCATTTT.

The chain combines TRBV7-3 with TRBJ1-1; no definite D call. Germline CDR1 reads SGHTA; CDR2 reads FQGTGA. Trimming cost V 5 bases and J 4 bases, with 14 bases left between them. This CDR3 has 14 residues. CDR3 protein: CASSLRQRGTEAFF. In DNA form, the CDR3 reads TGTGCCAGCAGCCTTAGGCAGCGCGGCACTGAAGCTTTCTTT.

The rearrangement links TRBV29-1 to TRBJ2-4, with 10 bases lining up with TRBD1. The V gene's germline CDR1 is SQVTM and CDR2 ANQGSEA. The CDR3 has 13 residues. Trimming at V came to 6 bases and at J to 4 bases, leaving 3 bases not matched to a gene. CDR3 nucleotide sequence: TGCAGCGTACGACAGGGGGCAAAAAACATTCAGTACTTC. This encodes CSVRQGAKNIQYF.

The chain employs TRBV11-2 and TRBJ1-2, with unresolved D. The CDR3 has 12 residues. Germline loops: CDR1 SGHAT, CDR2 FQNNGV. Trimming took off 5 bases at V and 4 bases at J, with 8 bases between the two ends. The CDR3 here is CASSRVGYGYTF. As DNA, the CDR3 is TGTGCCAGCAGCCGAGTGGGCTATGGCTACACCTTC.

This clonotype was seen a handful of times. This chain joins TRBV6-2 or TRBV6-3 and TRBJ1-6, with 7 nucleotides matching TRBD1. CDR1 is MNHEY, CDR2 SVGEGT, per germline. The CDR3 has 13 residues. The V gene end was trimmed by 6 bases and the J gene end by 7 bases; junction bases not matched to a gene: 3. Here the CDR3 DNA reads TGTGCCAGCAGACAGGGGTGGAATTCACCCCTCCACTTT. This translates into CASRQGWNSPLHF.

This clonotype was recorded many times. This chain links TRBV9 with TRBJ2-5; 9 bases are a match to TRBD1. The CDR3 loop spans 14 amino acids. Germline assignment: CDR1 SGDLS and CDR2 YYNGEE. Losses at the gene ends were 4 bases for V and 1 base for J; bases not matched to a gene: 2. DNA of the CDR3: TGTGCCAGCAGCCCGACAGGGGGCCAAGAGACCCAGTACTTC. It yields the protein CASSPTGGQETQYF.

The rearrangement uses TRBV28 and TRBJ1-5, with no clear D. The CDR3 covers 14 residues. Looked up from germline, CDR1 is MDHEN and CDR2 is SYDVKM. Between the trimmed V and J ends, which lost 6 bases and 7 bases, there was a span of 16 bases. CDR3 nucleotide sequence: TGTGCCAGCAGCCCCCAAGGATCTGGGCAGCCCCAGCATTTT. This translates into CASSPQGSGQPQHF.

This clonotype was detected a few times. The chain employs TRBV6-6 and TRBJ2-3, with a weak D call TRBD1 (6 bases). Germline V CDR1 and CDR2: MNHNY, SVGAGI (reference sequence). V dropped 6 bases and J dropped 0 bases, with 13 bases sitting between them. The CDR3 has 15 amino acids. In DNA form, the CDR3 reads TGTGCCAGCAGCCACAGGGCCACTAGCACAGATACGCAGTATTTT. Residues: CASSHRATSTDTQYF.

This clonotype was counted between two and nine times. The chain's CDR3 is CASSLVRYTDTQYF. CDR3 sequence (DNA): TGTGCCAGCAGCTTAGTACGTTACACAGATACGCAGTATTTT. The rearrangement joins TRBV7-2 to TRBJ2-3; D uncertain. Germline-derived CDR1 and CDR2 are SGHTA and FQGNSA. Trimming removed 1 base at V and 2 bases at J, with 7 bases between. CDR3 length: 14 amino acids.

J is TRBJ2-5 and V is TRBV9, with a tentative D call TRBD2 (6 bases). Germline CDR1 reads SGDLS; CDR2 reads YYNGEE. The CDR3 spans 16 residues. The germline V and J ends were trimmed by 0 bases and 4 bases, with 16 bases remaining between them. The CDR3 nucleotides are TGTGCCAGCAGCGTAGGGGCAGGGACTCTTGCAGAGACCCAGTACTTC. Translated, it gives CASSVGAGTLAETQYF. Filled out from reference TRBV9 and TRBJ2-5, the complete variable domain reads DSGVTQTPKHLITATGQRVTLRCSPRSGDLSVYWYQQSLDQGLQFLIQYYNGEERAKGNILERFSAQQFPDLHSELNLSSLELGDSALYFCASSVGAGTLAETQYFGPGTRLLVL.

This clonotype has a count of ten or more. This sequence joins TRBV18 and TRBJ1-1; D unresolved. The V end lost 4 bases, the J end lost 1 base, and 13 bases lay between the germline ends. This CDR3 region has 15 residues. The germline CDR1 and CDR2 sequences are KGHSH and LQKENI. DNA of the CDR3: TGTGCCAGCTCACAAGGTCCGACTCCGAACACTGAAGCTTTCTTT. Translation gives CASSQGPTPNTEAFF.

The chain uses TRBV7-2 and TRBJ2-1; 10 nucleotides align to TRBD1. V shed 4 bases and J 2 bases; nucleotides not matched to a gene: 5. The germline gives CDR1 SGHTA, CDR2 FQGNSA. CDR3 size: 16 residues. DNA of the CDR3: TGTGCCAGCAGCTCCCGAGGGACAGGGGCCTACAATGAGCAGTTCTTC. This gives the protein CASSSRGTGAYNEQFF.

The CDR3 DNA follows: TGCAGTGCGATGCTGACAACGAACACTGAAGCTTTCTTT. Its translation: CSAMLTTNTEAFF. The chain carries TRBV20-1 and TRBJ1-1; D unclear. The CDR3 has 13 residues. The germline V gene encodes CDR1 DFQATT and CDR2 SNEGSKA (reference sequence). V was shortened by 6 bases and J by 1 base, with 12 bases between the two germline ends.

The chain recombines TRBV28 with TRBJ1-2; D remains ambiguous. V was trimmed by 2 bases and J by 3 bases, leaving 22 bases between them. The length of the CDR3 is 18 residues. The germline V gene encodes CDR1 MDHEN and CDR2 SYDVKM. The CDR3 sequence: CASSLIFAWSQTHYGYTF. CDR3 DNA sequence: TGTGCCAGCAGTTTAATTTTCGCCTGGTCCCAAACCCACTATGGCTACACCTTC.

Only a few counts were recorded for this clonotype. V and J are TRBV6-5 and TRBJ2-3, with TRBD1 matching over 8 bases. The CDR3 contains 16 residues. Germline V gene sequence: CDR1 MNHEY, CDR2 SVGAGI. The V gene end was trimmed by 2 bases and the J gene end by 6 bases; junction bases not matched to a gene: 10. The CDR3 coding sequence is TGTGCCAGCAGTTACGCGATGGGCCAGGGGGCTGATACGCAGTATTTT. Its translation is CASSYAMGQGADTQYF.

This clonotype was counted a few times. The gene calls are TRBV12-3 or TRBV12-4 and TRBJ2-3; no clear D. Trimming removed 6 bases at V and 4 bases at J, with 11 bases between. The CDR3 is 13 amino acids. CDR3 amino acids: CASRTTGADTQYF. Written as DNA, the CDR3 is TGTGCCAGCAGGACGACCGGCGCAGATACGCAGTATTTT.

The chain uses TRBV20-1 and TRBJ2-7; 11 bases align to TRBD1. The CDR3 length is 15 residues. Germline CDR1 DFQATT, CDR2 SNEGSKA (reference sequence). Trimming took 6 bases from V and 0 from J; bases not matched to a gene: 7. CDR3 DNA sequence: TGCAGTGCCTATTCCGGGACAGGGGGCTCCTACGAGCAGTACTTC. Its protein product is CSAYSGTGGSYEQYF.

DNA of the CDR3: TGCGCCAGCAGCCGCACTATAGCGGGGCTCACAGATACGCAGTATTTT. The encoded protein is CASSRTIAGLTDTQYF. The rearrangement joins TRBV4-3 to TRBJ2-3, with 8 bases matching TRBD2. Looked up from germline, CDR1 is LGHNA and CDR2 is YSLEER. Losses at the gene ends were 4 bases for V and 2 bases for J; bases not matched to a gene: 8. This CDR3 contains 16 residues.

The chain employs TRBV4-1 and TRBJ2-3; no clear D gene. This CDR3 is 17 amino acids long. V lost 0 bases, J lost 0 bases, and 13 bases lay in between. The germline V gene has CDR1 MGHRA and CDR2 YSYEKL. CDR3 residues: CASSQDPPGSSTDTQYF. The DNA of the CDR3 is TGCGCCAGCAGCCAAGACCCCCCAGGAAGTAGCACAGATACGCAGTATTTT.

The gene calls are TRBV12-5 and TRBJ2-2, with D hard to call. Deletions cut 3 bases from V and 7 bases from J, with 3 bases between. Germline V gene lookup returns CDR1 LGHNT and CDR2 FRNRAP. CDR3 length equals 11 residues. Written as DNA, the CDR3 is TGTGCTAGTGGTTTACTCGGGGAGCTGTTTTTT. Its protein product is CASGLLGELFF.

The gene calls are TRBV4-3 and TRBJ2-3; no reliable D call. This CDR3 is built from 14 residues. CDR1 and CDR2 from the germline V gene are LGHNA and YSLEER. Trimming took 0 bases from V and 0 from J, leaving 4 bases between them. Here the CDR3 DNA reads TGCGCCAGCAGCCAAGATCAGAGCACAGATACGCAGTATTTT. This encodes CASSQDQSTDTQYF.

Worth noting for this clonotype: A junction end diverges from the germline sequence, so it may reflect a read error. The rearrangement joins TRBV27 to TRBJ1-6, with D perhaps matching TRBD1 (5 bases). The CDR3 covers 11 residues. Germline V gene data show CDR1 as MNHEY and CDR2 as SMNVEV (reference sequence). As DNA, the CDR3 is TGTGCCAGCGGACCGGGACGGAGCTTATCTTTT. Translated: CASGPGRSLSF.

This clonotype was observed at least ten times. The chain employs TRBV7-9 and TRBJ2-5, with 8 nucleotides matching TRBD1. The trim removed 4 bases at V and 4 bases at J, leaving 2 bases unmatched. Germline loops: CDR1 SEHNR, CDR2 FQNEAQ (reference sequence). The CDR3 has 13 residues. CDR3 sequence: CASSSRGPETQYF. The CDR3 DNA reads TGTGCCAGCAGCTCCAGGGGGCCAGAGACCCAGTACTTC.